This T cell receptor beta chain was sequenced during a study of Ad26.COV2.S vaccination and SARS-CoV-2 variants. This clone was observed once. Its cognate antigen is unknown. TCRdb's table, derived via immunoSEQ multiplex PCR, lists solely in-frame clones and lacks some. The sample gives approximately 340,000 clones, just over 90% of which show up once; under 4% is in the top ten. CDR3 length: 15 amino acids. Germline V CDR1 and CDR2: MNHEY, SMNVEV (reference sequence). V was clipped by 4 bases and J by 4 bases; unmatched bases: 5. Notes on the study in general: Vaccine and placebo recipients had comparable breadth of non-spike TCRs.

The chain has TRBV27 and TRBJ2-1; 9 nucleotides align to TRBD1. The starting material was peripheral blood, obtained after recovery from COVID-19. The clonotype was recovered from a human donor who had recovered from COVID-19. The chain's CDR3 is CASSSLQGAYNEQFF. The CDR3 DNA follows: TGTGCCAGCAGTTCGCTACAGGGGGCGTACAATGAGCAGTTCTTC.